These T cell receptor beta chains were read from a single sample in a study of T cell changes during pregnancy in multiple sclerosis. Libraries were prepared by immunoSEQ multiplex PCR; TCRdb keeps only in-frame clonotypes and omits some of them. The profile shows 50,000 or so clones, around 94% of them singletons. The sequencing here drew on CD4+ T cells from peripheral blood mononuclear cells, taken in the third trimester of pregnancy. All receptors derive from a female donor with multiple sclerosis, enrolled in a pregnancy study. CDR3s include the opening cysteine and the closing phenylalanine or tryptophan. The D gene is left open where the match is weak. Clone size is shown for a subset of rows, as once, few, many or a class of expanded clone.

- | TRBJ2-1 | TRBD2 | TRBV5-1 | TGCGCCAGCAGTACCCCCCCCGCGGGAGGGCAGAAGTATGAGCAGTTCTTC | CASSTPPAGGQKYEQFF
- | TRBJ2-7 | - | TRBV18 | TGTGCCAGCTCACCATCAGGGCCCTACGAGCAGTACTTC | CASSPSGPYEQYF
- | TRBJ1-1 | TRBD1 | TRBV5-8 | TGTGCCAGCAGGCGGCCGGGACAGGGAACTGAAGCTTTCTTT | CASRRPGQGTEAFF
- | TRBJ1-1 | - | TRBV1 | TGCACCACGGTCGGGATCATGAACACTGAAGCTTTCTTT | CTTVGIMNTEAFF
once | TRBJ1-1 | - | TRBV6-1 | TGTGCCAGCACCCTAAAATTGAACACTGAAGCTTTCTTT | CASTLKLNTEAFF
- | TRBJ1-4 | TRBD1 | TRBV5-6 | TGTGCCAGCAACAGGGGTACTAATGAAAAACTGTTTTTT | CASNRGTNEKLFF
- | TRBJ2-1 | TRBD1 | TRBV5-6 | TGTGCCAGCAGCCCGTCGGGACAGATATACAATGAGCAGTTCTTC | CASSPSGQIYNEQFF
- | TRBJ2-6 | - | TRBV7-3 | TGTGCCAGCAGCCCACGCGTGGGGACTGCTGGGGCCAACGTCCTGACTTTC | CASSPRVGTAGANVLTF
- | TRBJ2-7 | - | TRBV7-9 | TGTGCCAGCAGCTTAAGGTCGACAGACAACGAGCAGTACTTC | CASSLRSTDNEQYF
once | TRBJ2-1 | - | TRBV5-1 | TGCGCCAGCAGCTTGGGGCCAGGGGCCCTTGAGCAGTTCTTC | CASSLGPGALEQFF
- | TRBJ2-2 | - | TRBV19 | TGTGCCAGTAGTATAGACTTTTTCACCGGGGAGCTGTTTTTT | CASSIDFFTGELFF
- | TRBJ1-1 | - | TRBV27 | TGTGCCAGCAGTTCTCACGGCACTGAAGCTTTCTTT | CASSSHGTEAFF
- | TRBJ2-7 | TRBD2 | TRBV23-1 | TGCGCCAGCAGCCACGGAGGGGGGTTCGGGCGGGGGGAGTACTACGAGCAGTACTTC | CASSHGGGFGRGEYYEQYF
- | TRBJ1-1 | - | TRBV9 | TGTGCCAGCAGCCTCAGAATGAACACTGAAGCTTTCTTT | CASSLRMNTEAFF
- | TRBJ2-6 | - | TRBV4-3 | TGCGCCAGCAGCTCACAAGTTCCCCTTTTCCCTGGGGCCAACGTCCTGACTTTC | CASSSQVPLFPGANVLTF
- | TRBJ1-1 | - | TRBV6-5 | TGTGCCAGCAGTTACCGCGAGGGTGGGAACACTGAAGCTTTCTTT | CASSYREGGNTEAFF
- | TRBJ1-1 | - | TRBV11-2 | TGTGCCAGCAGCTATAGCCCGATGGGGGCGCGCACTGAAGCTTTCTTT | CASSYSPMGARTEAFF
- | TRBJ1-4 | - | TRBV6-1 | TGTGCCAGCAGATCCGGGACAACTGATGAAAAACTGTTTTTT | CASRSGTTDEKLFF
- | TRBJ2-3 | TRBD1 | TRBV5-1 | TGCGCCAGCAGCTTGCGATCCGGGACAGGAGCCTTCACAGATACGCAGTATTTT | CASSLRSGTGAFTDTQYF
- | TRBJ2-7 | TRBD2 | TRBV6-5 | TGTGCCAGCAGCAGATGGACTAGCGGGAGTCGGGAGCAGTACTTC | CASSRWTSGSREQYF
- | TRBJ2-7 | - | TRBV5-1 | TGCGCCAGCAGCTTGCACGGGGAGATTACCTATGGGCAGTACTTC | CASSLHGEITYGQYF
- | TRBJ2-1 | - | TRBV7-2 | TGTGCCAGCAGCTTAGGCGGGGTCTACAATGAGCAGTTCTTC | CASSLGGVYNEQFF
- | TRBJ2-7 | TRBD1 | TRBV27 | TGTGCCAGCAGTCCCCGCCGGGGGACAGGGATATACGAGCAGTACTTC | CASSPRRGTGIYEQYF
- | TRBJ2-1 | - | TRBV19 | TGTGCCAGTAGTCCCCAGTCTTACAATGAGCAGTTCTTC | CASSPQSYNEQFF
- | TRBJ1-2 | - | TRBV28 | TGTGCCAGCAGCCACACAGGTTCAGGCTATGGCTACACCTTC | CASSHTGSGYGYTF
- | TRBJ2-5 | TRBD2 | TRBV29-1 | TGCAGCGTTGCAGGGACTAGCGGGGGGATCCAAGAGACCCAGTACTTC | CSVAGTSGGIQETQYF